This TCR beta chain was sequenced in a study of T cell responses to AZD1222 COVID-19 vaccine. Sequencing used immunoSEQ multiplex PCR; TCRdb keeps in-frame clones, though not all of them. The sample includes 140,000 to 150,000 clones, 80% to 90% seen only once; the top ten take more than 1.5%. With regard to this clone: Antigen: not known.

This CDR3 is built from 16 residues. In germline, CDR1 is SGHDT, CDR2 YYEEEE. The V gene end was trimmed by 3 bases and the J gene end by 0 bases; junction bases not matched to a gene: 6. Study-wide points: Spike as a whole was targeted by vaccine-associated CD4 TCRs, dominant at 160-218 and 743-854. In a largely white British group with more females than males, clonal diversity was possibly underestimated. Among AZD1222 vaccinees, only five to seven were seropositive at baseline. Nearly half of spike-specific TCRs reportedly go after variant regions that carry no mutations.

The J gene is TRBJ1-3, the V gene TRBV5-6, with 7 bases matching TRBD1. The TCR was taken from an adult in good health. Sequencing was performed on peripheral blood, taken on day 0 of AZD1222 vaccination. CDR3 residues: CASSSLDRDSGNTIYF. The CDR3 DNA sequence: TGTGCCAGCAGCTCCTTAGACAGGGACTCTGGAAACACCATATATTTT.